This T cell receptor (beta chain) was found in a study of cytomegalovirus exposure and HLA in healthy donors. V shed 6 bases, J shed 14 bases, and the junction held 12 bases outside the gene matches. The CDR3 covers 13 residues. Germline V gene data show CDR1 as MDHEN and CDR2 as SYDVKM. These donors counted as nominally healthy when sampled, but unrecorded immune exposures were likely. As concerns this clone: As yet, its antigen is unknown.

PCR involved 60 Vbeta and 13 Jbeta primers. Some clones are missing from TCRdb's copy, which holds only in-frame ones; the method was immunoSEQ multiplex PCR. The sample has approximately 120,000 clones; 60% to 85% are singletons. Study results and caveats: The productive fraction for most TCR beta V segments was about 90% or about 30% in an earlier analysis. Researchers reported that three CMV-associated chains were confirmed in vitro as CMV antigen-specific. Several top significant clusters appeared, in a later analysis, to be linked to common viral pathogens.

The specimen was PBMCs. This sequence originates from a woman in her 40s in good health and CMV-seronegative. The chain links TRBV28 to TRBJ1-2; TRBD1 agrees at 10 bases. CDR3 bases: TGTGCCAGCAGAAGCCCGACAGGGGGCGAATATACCTTC. It codes for CASRSPTGGEYTF.